Listed below are T cell receptor beta chains from one sample, sequenced in a study of T cells in tuberculosis. TCRdb's table, derived via immunoSEQ multiplex PCR, lists solely in-frame clones and lacks some. The repertoire has fewer than 40,000 clones, approximately 94% of them found once; the top ten carry about 8%. The specimen was PBMCs. These receptors all stem from a donor aged 10 to 29 with latent tuberculosis or without tuberculosis infection. Each CDR3 is given with its conserved first and last residue. The D gene is left open where the match is weak. Where a row states a size, it is once, few, many or the class of an expanded clone; other rows omit it.

V	D	J	size	DNA	CDR3
TRBV4-1	.	TRBJ2-5	.	TGCGCCAGCAGCCTCACTCGGGTGTACCAAGAGACCCAGTACTTC	CASSLTRVYQETQYF
TRBV13	TRBD1	TRBJ2-2	.	TGTGCCAGCAGCTTAGAGGGCCAGGGGGCCGCCGGGGAGCTGTTTTTT	CASSLEGQGAAGELFF
TRBV5-1	TRBD2	TRBJ2-3	.	TGCGCCAGCAGCTTGGGGGCTAGCGGGAGAAGGGCAGATACGCAGTATTTT	CASSLGASGRRADTQYF
TRBV5-1	TRBD2	TRBJ2-3	.	TGCGCCAGCAGCTACCCTTCGGGGGGGACTAGCGGGAGTAGCGCAGATACGCAGTATTTT	CASSYPSGGTSGSSADTQYF
TRBV6-5	.	TRBJ1-2	.	TGTGCCAGCAGTACTGGGGGAGGGGGCTACACCTTC	CASSTGGGGYTF
TRBV30	.	TRBJ1-2	once	TGTGCCTGGAGCTTAGGGGCCCGGGGGTATGGCTACACCTTC	CAWSLGARGYGYTF
TRBV14	TRBD2	TRBJ2-7	.	TGTGCCAGCAGCCAAGAAGCGGGAGGCCCCTACGAGCAGTACTTC	CASSQEAGGPYEQYF
TRBV7-8	.	TRBJ2-2	once	TGTGCCAGCAGCTCCTTGACAGGTCTCACCGGGGAGCTGTTTTTT	CASSSLTGLTGELFF
TRBV6-5	.	TRBJ1-1	few	TGTGCCAGCAGTTCACCGATCCGGACTGCTGAAGCTTTCTTT	CASSSPIRTAEAFF
TRBV13	.	TRBJ2-3	.	TGTGCCAGCAGTTCAATCGATACGCAGTATTTT	CASSSIDTQYF
TRBV30	TRBD2	TRBJ2-4	.	TGTGCCTGGAGTCGCCAGCGGGAGTCAGGGGCGGGAGCCAAAAACATTCAGTACTTC	CAWSRQRESGAGAKNIQYF
TRBV15	.	TRBJ1-5	.	TGTGCCACCAGCAGAGATTCGAGGGATAGCAATCAGCCCCAGCATTTT	CATSRDSRDSNQPQHF
TRBV27	.	TRBJ2-2	.	TGTGCCAGCAGTTCCGAGCTATTGAACACCGGGGAGCTGTTTTTT	CASSSELLNTGELFF
TRBV6-1	.	TRBJ2-7	.	TGTGCCATCGGGGGTGGGAACTCCTACGAGCAGTACTTC	CAIGGGNSYEQYF
TRBV10-2	.	TRBJ2-7	.	TGCGCCAGCAGTGACAGCTACGAGCAGTACTTC	CASSDSYEQYF
TRBV5-4	TRBD1	TRBJ2-7	.	TGTGCCAGCAGCTCGGGACAGGGGCGGTACGAGCAGTACTTC	CASSSGQGRYEQYF
TRBV7-9	.	TRBJ2-5	once	TGTGCCAGCAGCTTACACGGGAACCAAGAGACCCAGTACTTC	CASSLHGNQETQYF
TRBV18	TRBD1	TRBJ2-2	.	TGTGCCAGCTCCCCAAGGTCTTCCGACAGGGGCAACACCGGGGAGCTGTTTTTT	CASSPRSSDRGNTGELFF
TRBV6-1	.	TRBJ1-5	.	TGTGCCAGCAGTGTAGAGACAGGCAATCAGCCCCAGCATTTT	CASSVETGNQPQHF
TRBV7-5	.	TRBJ2-7	.	TGTGCCAGAAGCTTTGGGACTTGGGACTACGAGCAGTACTTC	CARSFGTWDYEQYF
TRBV15	.	TRBJ1-2	.	TGTGCCACCAGCAGAGATAACCGGGGGAATGGCTACACCTTC	CATSRDNRGNGYTF
TRBV27	TRBD2	TRBJ2-7	.	TGTGCCAGCAGTCCTCTAGCGGGAGTACCCTACGAGCAGTACTTC	CASSPLAGVPYEQYF
TRBV7-9	.	TRBJ1-2	.	TGTGCCAGCAGTCCTCCGGGAGCACGACACTATGGCTACACCTTC	CASSPPGARHYGYTF